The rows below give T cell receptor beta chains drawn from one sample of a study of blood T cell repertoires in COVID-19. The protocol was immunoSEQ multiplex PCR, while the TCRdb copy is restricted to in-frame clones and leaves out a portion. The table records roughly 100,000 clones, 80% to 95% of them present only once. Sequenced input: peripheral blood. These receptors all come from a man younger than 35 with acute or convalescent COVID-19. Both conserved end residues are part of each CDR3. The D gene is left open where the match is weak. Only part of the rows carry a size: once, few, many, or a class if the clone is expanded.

DNA: TGTGCCAGCAGTTCCTTAGCGGCCTCCTACGAGCAGTACTTC
CDR3: CASSSLAASYEQYF
D: NA
J: TRBJ2-7
size: NA
V: TRBV27
length: 14

DNA: TGTGCCAGCGCCATCCACGCAGGGGGCTCCTACGAGCAGTACTTC
CDR3: CASAIHAGGSYEQYF
D: TRBD1
J: TRBJ2-7
size: NA
V: TRBV7-2
length: 15

DNA: TGTGCCAGCAGTGAACAGGGGACAGATACGCAGTATTTT
CDR3: CASSEQGTDTQYF
D: NA
J: TRBJ2-3
size: few
V: TRBV6-1
length: 13

DNA: TGTGCCAGCTCACCGGACTTGGGGGCCAACGTCCTGACTTTC
CDR3: CASSPDLGANVLTF
D: NA
J: TRBJ2-6
size: NA
V: TRBV18
length: 14

DNA: TGTGCCAGCAGCTTAGTTCAGACTAACTATGGCTACACCTTC
CDR3: CASSLVQTNYGYTF
D: NA
J: TRBJ1-2
size: NA
V: TRBV11-2
length: 14

DNA: TGTGCCAGCGGACAGGAACTGAACACTGAAGCTTTCTTT
CDR3: CASGQELNTEAFF
D: TRBD1
J: TRBJ1-1
size: once
V: TRBV14
length: 13

DNA: TGTGCCAGCAGCTTAGGTGTCGGGGATCAGCCCCAGCATTTT
CDR3: CASSLGVGDQPQHF
D: NA
J: TRBJ1-5
size: NA
V: TRBV7-9
length: 14

DNA: TGTGCCAGCAGTTTACACGGTTCCTACGAGCAGTACTTC
CDR3: CASSLHGSYEQYF
D: NA
J: TRBJ2-7
size: NA
V: TRBV27
length: 13

DNA: TGTGCCATCAAGGGACAGTCCTACGAGCAGTACTTC
CDR3: CAIKGQSYEQYF
D: TRBD1
J: TRBJ2-7
size: NA
V: TRBV10-3
length: 12

DNA: TGTGCCAGCAGCCGAACCGGGACAGGAAGAACTGAAGCTTTCTTT
CDR3: CASSRTGTGRTEAFF
D: TRBD1
J: TRBJ1-1
size: NA
V: TRBV5-4
length: 15

DNA: TGTGCCAGCAGTTCGGGGAGCTACAATGAGCAGTTCTTC
CDR3: CASSSGSYNEQFF
D: NA
J: TRBJ2-1
size: once
V: TRBV6-5
length: 13

DNA: TGTGCCAGCAACGTAGGTTACAGGGAGGCTTTCTTT
CDR3: CASNVGYREAFF
D: NA
J: TRBJ1-1
size: NA
V: TRBV5-6
length: 12

DNA: TGCGCCAGCAGCTTGGCCCAGGTTGCAGAGACCCAGTACTTC
CDR3: CASSLAQVAETQYF
D: NA
J: TRBJ2-5
size: once
V: TRBV5-1
length: 14

DNA: TGCGCCAGCAGCCATGAGGGGGACAACAATCAGCCCCAGCATTTT
CDR3: CASSHEGDNNQPQHF
D: NA
J: TRBJ1-5
size: NA
V: TRBV4-1
length: 15

DNA: TGTGCCATCGCTTCAGGCGACTATGGCTACACCTTC
CDR3: CAIASGDYGYTF
D: NA
J: TRBJ1-2
size: NA
V: TRBV10-3
length: 12

DNA: TGTGCCAGCTCATCCTTGGAGTCGGGTGAAAAACTGTTTTTT
CDR3: CASSSLESGEKLFF
D: NA
J: TRBJ1-4
size: NA
V: TRBV18
length: 14

DNA: TGTGCCAGCAGCCAAATGAGTTCGGGCAATCAGCCCCAGCATTTT
CDR3: CASSQMSSGNQPQHF
D: NA
J: TRBJ1-5
size: NA
V: TRBV3-1/TRBV3-2
length: 15

DNA: TGCAGTGCTAGTCAGCAAGAGACCCAGTACTTC
CDR3: CSASQQETQYF
D: NA
J: TRBJ2-5
size: few
V: TRBV20-1
length: 11

DNA: TGTGCCATCAGGGGGGGGCAGTCACCCCTCCACTTT
CDR3: CAIRGGQSPLHF
D: NA
J: TRBJ1-6
size: NA
V: TRBV10-3
length: 12

DNA: TGCAGTGCTAGAAGGACAGTGTTGTTTTTT
CDR3: CSARRTVLFF
D: NA
J: TRBJ1-4
size: few
V: TRBV20-1
length: 10

DNA: TGTGCCAGTAGTATAGGAGCCGGGACAGGGGCCGGTGGCTACACCTTC
CDR3: CASSIGAGTGAGGYTF
D: TRBD1
J: TRBJ1-2
size: NA
V: TRBV19
length: 16

DNA: TGCGCCAGCAGCGGCCGGACAGGGGATGGCTACACCTTC
CDR3: CASSGRTGDGYTF
D: TRBD1
J: TRBJ1-2
size: NA
V: TRBV4-1
length: 13

DNA: TGTGCCAGCAGTTTCGGCAATCAGCCCCAGCATTTT
CDR3: CASSFGNQPQHF
D: NA
J: TRBJ1-5
size: NA
V: TRBV27
length: 12

DNA: TGTGCCAGCAGCTTAGAACCGGGACAGGGGAATTCACCCCTCCACTTT
CDR3: CASSLEPGQGNSPLHF
D: TRBD1
J: TRBJ1-6
size: NA
V: TRBV7-9
length: 16

DNA: TGTGCCAGCAGCCAAGAGGGGGGAGGCGGGGAGCTGTTTTTT
CDR3: CASSQEGGGGELFF
D: NA
J: TRBJ2-2
size: once
V: TRBV3-1/TRBV3-2
length: 14

DNA: TGTGCCACCAGCAAGGCGGGGTATGGCTACACCTTC
CDR3: CATSKAGYGYTF
D: NA
J: TRBJ1-2
size: few
V: TRBV24-1
length: 12

DNA: TGCGCCAGCAGCTTGGCAACAGGTAGCAATCAGCCCCAGCATTTT
CDR3: CASSLATGSNQPQHF
D: NA
J: TRBJ1-5
size: NA
V: TRBV5-1
length: 15

DNA: TGTGCCAGCAGCTTACCCCAGGGAAGCTCCTATAATTCACCCCTCCACTTT
CDR3: CASSLPQGSSYNSPLHF
D: NA
J: TRBJ1-6
size: NA
V: TRBV7-9
length: 17

DNA: TGTGCCAGTAGTTCACGACAGGGCACTGAAGCTTTCTTT
CDR3: CASSSRQGTEAFF
D: TRBD1
J: TRBJ1-1
size: NA
V: TRBV19
length: 13

DNA: TGTGCCACCAGTGATAGTAGGACTAGCCTAGATCGATCCTACAATGAGCAGTTCTTC
CDR3: CATSDSRTSLDRSYNEQFF
D: TRBD2
J: TRBJ2-1
size: once
V: TRBV24-1
length: 19

DNA: TGTGCCAGCAGCGTTAGCAGCGGGGGTAGCACAGATACGCAGTATTTT
CDR3: CASSVSSGGSTDTQYF
D: TRBD2
J: TRBJ2-3
size: NA
V: TRBV9
length: 16

DNA: TGTGCCAGCAGCTTAGATGGGGCAGGTCCCAGAGGCTACACCTTC
CDR3: CASSLDGAGPRGYTF
D: NA
J: TRBJ1-2
size: NA
V: TRBV11-2
length: 15

DNA: TGTGCCAGCTCAGGCGGACAGGGAAGCTATGGCTACACCTTC
CDR3: CASSGGQGSYGYTF
D: TRBD1
J: TRBJ1-2
size: NA
V: TRBV18
length: 14

DNA: TGTGCCAGCAGCTTTGGACTGATGGGGGAGACCCAGTACTTC
CDR3: CASSFGLMGETQYF
D: NA
J: TRBJ2-5
size: NA
V: TRBV7-2
length: 14

DNA: TGTGCCAGCAGCCCCCCGGGACAGGGGCGCGCAACTGAAGCTTTCTTT
CDR3: CASSPPGQGRATEAFF
D: TRBD1
J: TRBJ1-1
size: NA
V: TRBV7-9
length: 16

DNA: TGTGCCAGCAGTTTGGGAGGGGCAGACTATGGCTACACCTTC
CDR3: CASSLGGADYGYTF
D: NA
J: TRBJ1-2
size: NA
V: TRBV28
length: 14

DNA: TGCGCCAGCAGTAGAGAGGGAAACACTGAAGCTTTCTTT
CDR3: CASSREGNTEAFF
D: NA
J: TRBJ1-1
size: NA
V: TRBV10-1
length: 13

DNA: TGTGCCTGGACCCGTGGGGGGGTCGCTTCAGGAAACACCATATATTTT
CDR3: CAWTRGGVASGNTIYF
D: NA
J: TRBJ1-3
size: NA
V: TRBV30
length: 16

DNA: TGTGCTAGTGGGGGACAGGGTGACACCGGGGAGCTGTTTTTT
CDR3: CASGGQGDTGELFF
D: TRBD1
J: TRBJ2-2
size: NA
V: TRBV12-5
length: 14

DNA: TGTGCTAGTGGTTTGGGACTAGCGGGAGGTCAAGAGACCCAGTACTTC
CDR3: CASGLGLAGGQETQYF
D: TRBD2
J: TRBJ2-5
size: NA
V: TRBV12-5
length: 16

DNA: TGTGCCAGCAGTCGGAGTGGGGGGGAGCTGTTTTTT
CDR3: CASSRSGGELFF
D: NA
J: TRBJ2-2
size: NA
V: TRBV11-2
length: 12

DNA: TGTGCCAGCAGTTACGGTCTGGAGTACGAGCAGTACTTC
CDR3: CASSYGLEYEQYF
D: NA
J: TRBJ2-7
size: NA
V: TRBV6-5
length: 13

DNA: TGCGCCAGCAGCTTGGGACTGAACTATGGCTACACCTTC
CDR3: CASSLGLNYGYTF
D: NA
J: TRBJ1-2
size: NA
V: TRBV5-1
length: 13

DNA: TGTGCCAGCAGCCGAGTGGGGGCCACTGAAGCTTTCTTT
CDR3: CASSRVGATEAFF
D: NA
J: TRBJ1-1
size: NA
V: TRBV6-5
length: 13

DNA: TGTGCCTGGCGACAGGCAAACTATGGCTACACCTTC
CDR3: CAWRQANYGYTF
D: NA
J: TRBJ1-2
size: NA
V: TRBV30
length: 12

DNA: TGCGCCAGCAGGCAGGCGAACACCGGGGAGCTGTTTTTT
CDR3: CASRQANTGELFF
D: NA
J: TRBJ2-2
size: NA
V: TRBV5-1
length: 13

DNA: TGCACCAGCAGCCAAGAGCGCGGGGTAGGCACTGAAGCTTTCTTT
CDR3: CTSSQERGVGTEAFF
D: NA
J: TRBJ1-1
size: NA
V: TRBV1
length: 15

DNA: TGTGCCAGCAGTGAAATTACGGGGGGAAAAAGGCATGAGCAGTTCTTC
CDR3: CASSEITGGKRHEQFF
D: TRBD2
J: TRBJ2-1
size: NA
V: TRBV6-1
length: 16